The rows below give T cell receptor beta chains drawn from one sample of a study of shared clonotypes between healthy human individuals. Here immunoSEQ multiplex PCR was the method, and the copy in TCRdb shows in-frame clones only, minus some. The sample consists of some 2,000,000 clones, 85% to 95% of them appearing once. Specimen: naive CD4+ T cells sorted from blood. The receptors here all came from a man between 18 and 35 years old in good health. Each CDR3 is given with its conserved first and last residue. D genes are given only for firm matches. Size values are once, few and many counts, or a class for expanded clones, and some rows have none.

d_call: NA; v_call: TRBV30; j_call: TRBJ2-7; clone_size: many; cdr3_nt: TGTGCCCACGGGGACAACTACGAGCAGTACTTC; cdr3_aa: CAHGDNYEQYF
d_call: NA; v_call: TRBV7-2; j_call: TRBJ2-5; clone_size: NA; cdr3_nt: TGTGCCAGCAGGCGGGACTCCACCCGGGAGAGGGAGACCCAGTACTTC; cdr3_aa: CASRRDSTRERETQYF
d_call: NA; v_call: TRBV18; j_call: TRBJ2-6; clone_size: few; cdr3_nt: TGTGCCAGCTCACCACTTGTTTCCGAAAGATCTGGGGCCAACGTCCTGACTTTC; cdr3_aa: CASSPLVSERSGANVLTF
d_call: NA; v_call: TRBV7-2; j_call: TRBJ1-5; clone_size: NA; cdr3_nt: TGTGCCAGCAGCCCCTCTGGGACGCCAGTAGCTCAGCCCCAGCATTTT; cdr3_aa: CASSPSGTPVAQPQHF
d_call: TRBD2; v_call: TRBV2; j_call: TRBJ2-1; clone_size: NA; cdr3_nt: TGTGCCAGCAGTGTTACCCTAGCGGGAGTCAATGAGCAGTTCTTC; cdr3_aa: CASSVTLAGVNEQFF
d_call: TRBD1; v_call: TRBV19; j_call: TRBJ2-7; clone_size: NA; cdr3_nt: TGTGCCAGTAGTATAGAGGGGACAGGTGACTACGAGCAGTACTTC; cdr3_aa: CASSIEGTGDYEQYF
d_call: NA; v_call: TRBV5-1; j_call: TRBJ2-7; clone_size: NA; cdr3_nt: TGCGCCAGCAGCTTGACGGGACATTCTTCCTACGAGCAGTACTTC; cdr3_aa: CASSLTGHSSYEQYF
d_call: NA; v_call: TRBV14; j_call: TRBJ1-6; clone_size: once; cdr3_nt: TGTGCCAGTAGTTCTTCGGGTAATTCACCCCTCCACTTT; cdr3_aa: CASSSSGNSPLHF
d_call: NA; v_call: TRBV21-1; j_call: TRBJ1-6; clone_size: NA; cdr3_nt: TGTGCCAGCACCTCCTGCTGTAAAGGCCGACAGGTTATTAATTCACCCCTCCACTTT; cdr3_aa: CASTSCCKGRQVINSPLHF
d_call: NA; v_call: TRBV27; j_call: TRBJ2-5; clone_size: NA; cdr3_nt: TGTGCCAGCAGTTTATATAGGGGACCCCAAGAGACCCAGTACTTC; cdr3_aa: CASSLYRGPQETQYF
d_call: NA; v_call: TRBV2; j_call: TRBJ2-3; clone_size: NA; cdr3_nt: TGTGCCAGCACGCTAGTCACAGATACGCAGTATTTT; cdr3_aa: CASTLVTDTQYF
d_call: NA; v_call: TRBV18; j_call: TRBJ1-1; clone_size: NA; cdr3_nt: TGTGCCAGCTCCAGGAAGCCGCTCGGAGAAACTGAAGCTTTCTTT; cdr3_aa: CASSRKPLGETEAFF
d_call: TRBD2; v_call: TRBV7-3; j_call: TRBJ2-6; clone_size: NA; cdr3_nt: TGTGCCAGCAGCTTAAGGGGAGGGACCGGGGCCAACGTCCTGACTTTC; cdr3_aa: CASSLRGGTGANVLTF
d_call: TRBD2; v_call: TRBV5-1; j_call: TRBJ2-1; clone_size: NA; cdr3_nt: TGCGCCAGCAGCCTAACTAGCGGGGGTAGCTCCTACAATGAGCAGTTCTTC; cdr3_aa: CASSLTSGGSSYNEQFF
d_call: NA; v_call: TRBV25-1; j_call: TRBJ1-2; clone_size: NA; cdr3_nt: TGTGCCAGCAGTGTCACGGGATTTAACTATGGCTACACCTTC; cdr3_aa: CASSVTGFNYGYTF
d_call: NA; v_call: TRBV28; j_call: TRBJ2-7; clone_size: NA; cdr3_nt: TGTGCCAGCAGTCCCCCAAGGGCAGGGCGCGCCGAGCAGTACTTC; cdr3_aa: CASSPPRAGRAEQYF
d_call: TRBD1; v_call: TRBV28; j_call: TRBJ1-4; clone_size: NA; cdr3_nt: TGTGCCAGCAGCCCAAGGACAGGGGGCGGTGGGGCTAGTGAAAAACTGTTTTTT; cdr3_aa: CASSPRTGGGGASEKLFF
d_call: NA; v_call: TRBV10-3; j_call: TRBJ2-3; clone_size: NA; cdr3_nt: TGTGCCATCACGAGGTCGGGTGCTAGCACAGATACGCAGTATTTT; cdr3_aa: CAITRSGASTDTQYF
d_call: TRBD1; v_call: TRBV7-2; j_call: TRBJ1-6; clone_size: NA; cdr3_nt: TGTGCCAGCAGCCTACGGACAGGCGGCTATAATTCACCCCTCCACTTT; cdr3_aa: CASSLRTGGYNSPLHF
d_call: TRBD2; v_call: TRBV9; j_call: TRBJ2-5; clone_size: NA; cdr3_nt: TGTGCCAGCAGTGCTAGCGGGGGGGCTCGGGAGACCCAGTACTTC; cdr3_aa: CASSASGGARETQYF
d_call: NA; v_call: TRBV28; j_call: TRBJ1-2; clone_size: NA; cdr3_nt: TGTGCCAGCACCCCCGGGACGGTTAACTATGGCTACACCTTC; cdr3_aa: CASTPGTVNYGYTF
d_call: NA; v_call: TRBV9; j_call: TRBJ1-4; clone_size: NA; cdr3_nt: TGTGCCAGCAGCCGCCGGGGGGCGGATGAAAAACTGTTTTTT; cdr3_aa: CASSRRGADEKLFF